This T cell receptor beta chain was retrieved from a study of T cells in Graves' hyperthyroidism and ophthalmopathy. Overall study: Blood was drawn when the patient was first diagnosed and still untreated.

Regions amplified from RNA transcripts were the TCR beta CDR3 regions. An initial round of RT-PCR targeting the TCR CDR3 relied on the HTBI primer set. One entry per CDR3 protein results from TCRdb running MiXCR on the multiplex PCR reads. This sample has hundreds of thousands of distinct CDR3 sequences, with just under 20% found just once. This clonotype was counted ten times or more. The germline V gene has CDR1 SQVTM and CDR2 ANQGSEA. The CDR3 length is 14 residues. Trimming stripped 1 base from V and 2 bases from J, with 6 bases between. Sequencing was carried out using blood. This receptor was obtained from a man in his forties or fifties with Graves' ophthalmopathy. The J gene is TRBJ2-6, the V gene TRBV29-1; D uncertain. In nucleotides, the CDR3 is TGCAGCGTTGAAGGGTCCGCTGGGGCCAACGTCCTGACTTTC. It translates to CSVEGSAGANVLTF.